The rows below give T cell receptor beta chains drawn from one sample of a study of blood T cell repertoires in COVID-19. Some clones are missing from TCRdb's copy, which holds only in-frame ones; the method was immunoSEQ multiplex PCR. The data show a few hundred thousand clones, more than 65% seen once. Source material: peripheral blood. The source of these receptors is a young woman with acute or convalescent COVID-19. Both conserved end residues are part of each CDR3. A D gene is named only where the DNA matches it firmly. Only part of the rows carry a size: once, few, many, or a class if the clone is expanded.

len	d_gene	v_gene	abundance	j_gene	CDR3nt	CDR3aa
15	.	TRBV5-4	.	TRBJ2-7	TGTGCCAGCAGCTATCAGACTACCCGAGCTTACGAGCAGTACTTC	CASSYQTTRAYEQYF
13	.	TRBV6-5	.	TRBJ2-7	TGTGCCAGCAGTTTTCACAGCTCCTACGAGCAGTACTTC	CASSFHSSYEQYF
14	.	TRBV29-1	.	TRBJ2-1	TGCAGCGTTGTGGGGCTACCCGATTACAATGAGCAGTTCTTC	CSVVGLPDYNEQFF
14	TRBD2	TRBV20-1	once	TRBJ2-1	TGCAGTGCTAGTACTAGCGGTCCCTACAATGAGCAGTTCTTC	CSASTSGPYNEQFF
18	.	TRBV30	.	TRBJ2-4	TGTGCCTGGAGTGTAGCGTTCGGCAGCCTCCTAGCCAAAAACATTCAGTACTTC	CAWSVAFGSLLAKNIQYF
16	TRBD2	TRBV13	.	TRBJ2-1	TGTGCCAGCAGCTTAGATGGGACTAGCGTTTACAATGAGCAGTTCTTC	CASSLDGTSVYNEQFF
13	.	TRBV7-2	.	TRBJ2-5	TGTGCCAGCAGCCCTGGGGCGCTTGAGACCCAGTACTTC	CASSPGALETQYF
15	TRBD1	TRBV19	.	TRBJ2-5	TGTGCCAGTAGCCCCCTAACGACAGGGGAAGAGACCCAGTACTTC	CASSPLTTGEETQYF
15	TRBD1	TRBV19	.	TRBJ1-1	TGTGCCAGTAGTATCTCCCACAGGGGGAACACTGAAGCTTTCTTT	CASSISHRGNTEAFF
13	.	TRBV7-2	few	TRBJ2-3	TGTGCCAGCAGCCTAGGACAGCTAGATACGCAGTATTTT	CASSLGQLDTQYF
16	.	TRBV6-5	.	TRBJ2-1	TGTGCCAGCAGTTACGTCGGGGGAGGCACCTACAATGAGCAGTTCTTC	CASSYVGGGTYNEQFF
14	.	TRBV27	.	TRBJ1-6	TGTGCCAGCAGTTTCCGCTCCTATAATTCACCCCTCCACTTT	CASSFRSYNSPLHF
18	TRBD1	TRBV19	.	TRBJ1-6	TGTGCCAGTAGTTCCTCGGGACAGTCGAGCTCCTATAATTCACCCCTCCACTTT	CASSSSGQSSSYNSPLHF
16	TRBD2	TRBV20-1	.	TRBJ2-7	TGCAGTGCTAGTGGGGCGGCTAGCGGGAGGGCCGACGAGCAGTACTTC	CSASGAASGRADEQYF
15	.	TRBV7-2	.	TRBJ2-5	TGTGCCAGCAGCTTAGTTACAGCAGGGCTAGAGACCCAGTACTTC	CASSLVTAGLETQYF
15	.	TRBV27	.	TRBJ2-6	TGTGCCAGCGGGGCCAGACGGAGTGGGGCCAACGTCCTGACTTTC	CASGARRSGANVLTF